This TCR beta chain is drawn from a study of shared clonotypes between healthy human individuals. Caucasian adults living in Nashville, Tennessee, provided all samples. The study, taken as a whole, reports: In having few donors, the study represented limited genetic and exposure-history diversity. Naive subsets tended to show greater estimated richness than memory subsets.

V was shortened by 4 bases and J by 2 bases, with 13 bases between the two germline ends. The CDR3 runs to 15 residues. The germline V gene has CDR1 MGHDK and CDR2 SYGVNS. A remark on this clone: Its target is not known.

The assay was immunoSEQ multiplex PCR, and TCRdb's table has in-frame clones only and misses some. This sample yields hundreds of thousands of clones, of which about 80% are seen a single time; around 1.8% belongs to the top ten. The chain links TRBV25-1 to TRBJ2-3; D remains unclear. This TCR came from a woman aged 25 to 39 in good health. Sequenced input: memory CD4+ T cells sorted from blood. Subset reported: CD45RA-negative fraction. CDR3 residues: CASSGPVGNTDTQYF. The CDR3 DNA reads TGTGCCAGCAGTGGACCTGTGGGAAACACAGATACGCAGTATTTT.